The 14 T cell receptor beta chains in this list originate from one sample, sequenced in a study of spatial heterogeneity in lung cancer. Study-wide points: Tracking of tumor mutation counts was seen in expanded intratumoral alpha and beta TCR counts.

The time point here: sample taken at primary tumor resection. Their antigens are not known. One entry per CDR3 protein, called by TCRdb with MiXCR from the 5' RACE reads. Seen here are 2,000 to 2,500 distinct CDR3 sequences, 20% to 25% observed once, and the top ten hold 12%. The material was lung tumor tissue, obtained at surgery. All receptors come from a male donor with early-stage non-small cell lung cancer.

This clonotype has more than one count but fewer than ten. This beta chain represents an off-target read in a library built for alpha chains; its size is of limited meaning. This sequence joins TRBV29-1 and TRBJ2-7; 7 positions match TRBD2. CDR3 length equals 13 residues. Germline CDR1 reads SQVTM; CDR2 reads ANQGSEA. With 5 bases clipped from V and 6 bases from J, the junction kept 10 bases outside the gene matches. CDR3 sequence: CSVTRTSSGEQYF. As DNA, the CDR3 is TGCAGCGTTACTAGGACTAGTTCAGGCGAGCAGTACTTC.

Points on this clonotype: Since it is a stray read in a library aimed at alpha chains, this beta chain has a size that is not meaningful. The V call is TRBV11-2, the J call TRBJ2-7, with D hard to call. Germline lookup yields CDR1 SGHAT and CDR2 FQNNGV. V lost 2 bases, J lost 6 bases, and 8 bases lay in between. CDR3 size: 12 residues. In DNA, the CDR3 is TGTGCCAGCAGCTTACTGGAAGGCGAGCAGTACTTC. This sequence encodes CASSLLEGEQYF.

This clonotype is termed large. The germline gene is not matched at one end of the junction; a read error may be the cause. This beta chain is a stray sequence in a library constructed for alpha chains; its clone size is not meaningful. The rearrangement joins TRBV18 to TRBJ2-6; 10 bases are a match to TRBD1. Germline V lookup: CDR1 KGHSH, CDR2 LQKENI. This CDR3 is built from 17 residues. The CDR3 sequence: CASSPGQGNSGANVLIF. CDR3 nucleotides: TGTGCCAGCTCTCCGGGACAGGGGAACTCTGGGGCCAACGTCCTGATTTTC.

A remark on this clonotype: A library prepared for alpha chains yielded this beta chain as an off-target read; its size is of little meaning. This rearrangement joins TRBV19 to TRBJ2-7; D is possibly TRBD1 (6 bases). This CDR3 has 13 amino acids. In germline, CDR1 is LNHDA, CDR2 SQIVND (reference sequence). Trimming removed 2 bases from V and 6 bases from J, with 11 bases in between. The chain's CDR3 is CASSITRGTEQYF. DNA of the CDR3: TGTGCCAGTAGTATAACCAGGGGAACCGAGCAGTACTTC.

For this clonotype: This beta chain is a stray read from a library made for alpha chains; its abundance is not meaningful. V gene TRBV28 combines with J gene TRBJ1-5; the D is unclear. Germline lookup yields CDR1 MDHEN and CDR2 SYDVKM. The length of the CDR3 is 13 residues. V lost 6 bases and J lost 4, with 10 bases in between. CDR3 region: CASSPDGNQPQHF. The CDR3 DNA reads as TGTGCCAGCAGCCCGGACGGAAATCAGCCCCAGCATTTT.

By frequency in the sample, this clonotype is medium-sized. A library made for alpha chains picked up this beta chain off target, so its size means little. The gene calls are TRBV18 and TRBJ1-2; 7 bases line up with TRBD1. After removal of 5 bases from V and 3 bases from J, the junction contained 3 bases not matched to a gene. Germline V gene lookup returns CDR1 KGHSH and CDR2 LQKENI. This CDR3 contains 13 residues. CDR3 nucleotides: TGTGCCAGCTCATCAACAGGGGACTATGGCTACACCTTC. Its protein product is CASSSTGDYGYTF.

About this clonotype: The library was prepared for alpha chains; this beta chain is a stray read, so its frequency means little. The genes are TRBV28 and TRBJ2-3, with D possibly TRBD2 on 5 matching bases. This CDR3 region has 14 residues. Trimming stripped 5 bases from V and 6 bases from J, with 15 bases between. The germline CDR1 and CDR2 sequences are MDHEN and SYDVKM. As DNA, the CDR3 is TGTGCCAGCAGTGCTGACCAGAGGGTGGATACGCAGTATTTT. It specifies CASSADQRVDTQYF.

This clonotype was recorded a few times. This beta chain represents an off-target read in a library built for alpha chains; its size is of limited meaning. This rearrangement joins TRBV7-8 to TRBJ2-3; weak D call: TRBD1 (5 bases). V was trimmed by 8 bases and J by 2 bases, leaving 20 bases between them. The V gene's germline CDR1 is SGHVS and CDR2 FQNEAQ. This CDR3 is built from 16 residues. This CDR3 reads CASRRRTQAYTDTQYF. In DNA form, the CDR3 reads TGTGCCAGCCGGAGAAGGACACAAGCTTACACAGATACGCAGTATTTT.

For this clonotype: Little can be read into the size of this beta chain, an off-target read in a library designed for alpha chains. The chain employs TRBV6-1 and TRBJ2-2; D gene uncertain. V lost 6 bases and J lost 0, with 8 bases in between. Germline values: CDR1 MNHNS, CDR2 SASEGT. The CDR3 has 14 amino acids. The DNA for the CDR3 is TGTGCCAGCAGCGGCATATCGAACACCGGGGAGCTGTTTTTT. It specifies CASSGISNTGELFF.

This clonotype is labeled as large (0.1 to 1%). Because this beta chain is a stray read in a library intended to capture alpha chains, its abundance should not be given much weight. The genes are TRBV30 and TRBJ2-3; D is uncertain. Germline V lookup: CDR1 GTSNPN, CDR2 SVGIG (reference sequence). The CDR3 covers 11 residues. Deletions cut 5 bases from V and 2 bases from J, with 5 bases between. The CDR3 protein is CAWEHTDTQYF. The DNA for the CDR3 is TGTGCCTGGGAGCACACAGATACGCAGTATTTT. Full variable domain (rest looked up from reference TRBV30 and TRBJ2-3): SQTIHQWPATLVQPVGSPLSLECTVEGTSNPNLYWYRQAAGRGLQLLFYSVGIGQISSEVPQNLSASRPQDRQFILSSKKLLLSDSGFYLCAWEHTDTQYFGPGTRLTVL.

By share, this clonotype ranks as medium-sized. A library made for alpha chains picked up this beta chain off target, so its size means little. The V gene is TRBV13, the J gene TRBJ2-7; D remains ambiguous. The CDR3 is made up of 14 amino acids. The germline gives CDR1 PRHDT, CDR2 FYEKMQ (reference sequence). With 5 bases removed from V and 3 bases from J, the gap between germline ends came to 14 bases. CDR3 sequence (DNA): TGTGCCAGCAGCCTCGGACGCAGTATCTACGAGCAGTACTTC. Translation gives CASSLGRSIYEQYF.

This clonotype was seen only a few times. This beta chain appears as a stray read in a library generated for alpha chains; its size is not informative. The chain links TRBV6-6 to TRBJ2-7, with D possibly TRBD1 on 6 matching bases. This CDR3 comprises 13 residues. The ends were cut back, 5 bases at V and 5 bases at J, with 13 bases in the middle. In germline, CDR1 is MNHNY, CDR2 SVGAGI (reference sequence). CDR3 in amino acids: CASSTGYRDEQYF. The CDR3 coding sequence is TGTGCCAGCAGTACAGGGTATCGCGACGAGCAGTACTTC.

This clonotype has a handful of counts. Within a library made for alpha chains, this beta chain is off target, and its count is uninformative. The rearrangement links TRBV7-2 to TRBJ2-5, with 8 bases that match TRBD2. Trimming removed 1 base from V and 5 bases from J; junction bases left unmatched: 3. Germline CDR1 is SGHTA and CDR2 is FQGNSA. The CDR3 is 14 residues long. The CDR3 region is CASSLVGGAETQYF. The CDR3, as DNA: TGTGCCAGCAGCTTAGTCGGGGGGGCTGAGACCCAGTACTTC.

There are a few counts of this clonotype. This beta chain is off target for a library built for alpha chains, so its abundance means little. This chain joins TRBV2 and TRBJ2-3, with unresolved D. The V gene lost 6 bases and the J gene lost 6 bases, with 13 bases spanning the gap. This CDR3 is 13 amino acids long. Germline-derived CDR1 and CDR2 are SNHLY and FYNNEI. Here the CDR3 reads CASSLLRTDTQYF. CDR3 nucleotide sequence: TGTGCCAGCAGCCTTTTAAGAACCGATACGCAGTATTTT.